Reported below is one T cell receptor beta chain. No antigen is known for it. TCR alpha and TCR beta cDNA libraries carrying sample barcodes and UMIs were produced by 5'RACE using constant-segment primers. TCRdb re-called the 5' RACE reads through MiXCR, storing one row per CDR3 protein. The sample shows about 450,000 distinct CDR3 sequences, less than 25% of them seen only once. This record belongs to a study of T-cell memory formation after mild COVID-19. Across the whole study: Largely donor-specific sequence clusters came from a couple of donors.

Study-level points and caveats: Contracting clones from day 15 to 85 had balanced CD4/CD8; later expanders favoured CD4+. Some clones that responded turned up in pre-infection memory, which suggests that cross-reactive memory joined in.

The CDR3 length is 15 residues. Germline V gene lookup returns CDR1 DFQATT and CDR2 SNEGSKA (reference sequence). Trimming cost V 0 bases and J 7 bases, with 18 bases left between them. This sequence was found in an adult woman who had mild COVID-19 (a few samples of this study predate the infection). Cell type and time point are not known. The chain links TRBV20-1 to TRBJ1-1; a possible D gene is TRBD1 (5 bases). Sequences were obtained from PBMCs or a T cell subset sorted from them (not recorded which). The CDR3: CSARDLTGGANEAFF. DNA for the CDR3: TGCAGTGCTAGAGACCTTACAGGAGGGGCGAATGAAGCTTTCTTT.